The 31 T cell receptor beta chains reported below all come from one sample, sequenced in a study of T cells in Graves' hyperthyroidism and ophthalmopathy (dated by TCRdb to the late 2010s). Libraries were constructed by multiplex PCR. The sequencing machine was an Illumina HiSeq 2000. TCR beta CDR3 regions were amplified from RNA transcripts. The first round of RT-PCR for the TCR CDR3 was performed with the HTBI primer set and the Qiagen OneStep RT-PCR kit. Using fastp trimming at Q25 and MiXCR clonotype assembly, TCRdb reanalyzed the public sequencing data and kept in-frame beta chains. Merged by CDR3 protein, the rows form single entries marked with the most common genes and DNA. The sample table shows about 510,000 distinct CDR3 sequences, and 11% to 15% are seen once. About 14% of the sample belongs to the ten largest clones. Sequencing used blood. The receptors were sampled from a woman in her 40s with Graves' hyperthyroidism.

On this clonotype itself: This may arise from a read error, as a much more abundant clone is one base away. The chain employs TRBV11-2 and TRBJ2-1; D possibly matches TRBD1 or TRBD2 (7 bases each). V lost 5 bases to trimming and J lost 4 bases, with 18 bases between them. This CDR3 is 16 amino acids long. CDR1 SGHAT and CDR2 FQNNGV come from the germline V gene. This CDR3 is CASSRTRGPLYNEQFF. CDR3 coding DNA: TGTGCCAGCAGCAGGACTAGGGGGCCGTTATACAATGAGCAGTTCTTC.

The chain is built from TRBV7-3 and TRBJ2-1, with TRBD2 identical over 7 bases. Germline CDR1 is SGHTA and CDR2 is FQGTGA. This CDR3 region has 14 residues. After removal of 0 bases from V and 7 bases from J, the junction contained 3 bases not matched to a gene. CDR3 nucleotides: TGTGCCAGCAGCTTAACGGGGACTACTAATGAGCAGTTCTTC. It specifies CASSLTGTTNEQFF.

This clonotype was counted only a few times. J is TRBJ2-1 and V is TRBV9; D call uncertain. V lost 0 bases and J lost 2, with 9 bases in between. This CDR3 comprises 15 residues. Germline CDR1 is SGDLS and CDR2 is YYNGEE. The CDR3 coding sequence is TGTGCCAGCAGCGTAGAAGGTGGGACCTACAATGAGCAGTTCTTC. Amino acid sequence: CASSVEGGTYNEQFF. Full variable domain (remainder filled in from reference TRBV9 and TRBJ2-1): DSGVTQTPKHLITATGQRVTLRCSPRSGDLSVYWYQQSLDQGLQFLIQYYNGEERAKGNILERFSAQQFPDLHSELNLSSLELGDSALYFCASSVEGGTYNEQFFGPGTRLTVL.

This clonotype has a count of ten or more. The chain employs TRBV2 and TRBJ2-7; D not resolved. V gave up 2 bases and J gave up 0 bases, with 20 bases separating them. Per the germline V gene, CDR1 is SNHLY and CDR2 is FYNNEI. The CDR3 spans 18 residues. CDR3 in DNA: TGTGCCAGCAGTGAAATTAACCGGACCTGGGAAAGCTCCTACGAGCAGTACTTC. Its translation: CASSEINRTWESSYEQYF.

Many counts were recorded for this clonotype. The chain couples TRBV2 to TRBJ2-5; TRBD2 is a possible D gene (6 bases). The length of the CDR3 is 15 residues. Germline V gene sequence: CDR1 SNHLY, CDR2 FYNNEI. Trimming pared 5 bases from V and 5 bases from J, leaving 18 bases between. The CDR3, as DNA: TGTGCCAGCAGTAGCACGGGAGTTGGTTGGGAGACCCAGTACTTC. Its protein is CASSSTGVGWETQYF.

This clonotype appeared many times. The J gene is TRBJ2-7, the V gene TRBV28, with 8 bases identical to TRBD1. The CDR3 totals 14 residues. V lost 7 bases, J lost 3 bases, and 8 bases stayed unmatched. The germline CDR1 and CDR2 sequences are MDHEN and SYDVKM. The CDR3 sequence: CASTTSGQVYEQYF. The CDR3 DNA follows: TGTGCCAGCACTACGTCGGGACAGGTCTACGAGCAGTACTTC.

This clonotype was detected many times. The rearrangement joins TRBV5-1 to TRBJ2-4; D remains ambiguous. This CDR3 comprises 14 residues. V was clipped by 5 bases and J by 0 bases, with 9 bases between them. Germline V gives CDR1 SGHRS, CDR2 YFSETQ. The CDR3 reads CASSLQLAKNIQYF. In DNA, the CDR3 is TGCGCCAGCAGTCTTCAGCTAGCCAAAAACATTCAGTACTTC.

In nucleotides, the CDR3 is TGCGCCAGCAGCTTAACCGGGACTAGCGGGAGGTCTCCCGGGGAGCTGTTTTTT. Translated: CASSLTGTSGRSPGELFF. V and J are TRBV5-1 and TRBJ2-2, with 15 positions matching TRBD2. The CDR3 runs 18 residues. Germline-derived CDR1 and CDR2 are SGHRS and YFSETQ. The V gene end was trimmed by 2 bases and the J gene end by 6 bases; junction bases not matched to a gene: 8.

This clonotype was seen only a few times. CDR3 sequence (DNA): TGTGCCAGCAGTGAAGATGGGGGGGCTCAGCCCCAGCATTTT. It codes for CASSEDGGAQPQHF. The chain uses TRBV2 and TRBJ1-5, with TRBD1 as a possible D gene (6 bases). Germline CDR1 is SNHLY and CDR2 is FYNNEI. The CDR3 runs 14 residues. The V end was cut by 1 base, the J end by 6 bases, with 10 bases between.

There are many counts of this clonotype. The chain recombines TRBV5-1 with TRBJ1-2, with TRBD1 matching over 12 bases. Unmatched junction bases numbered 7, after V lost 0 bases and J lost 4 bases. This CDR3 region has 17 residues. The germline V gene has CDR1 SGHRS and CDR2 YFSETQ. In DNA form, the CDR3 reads TGCGCCAGCAGCTTGGAACCGGGACAGGGGGCCGGCTATGGCTACACCTTC. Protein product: CASSLEPGQGAGYGYTF. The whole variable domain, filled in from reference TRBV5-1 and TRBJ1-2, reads KAGVTQTPRYLIKTRGQQVTLSCSPISGHRSVSWYQQTPGQGLQFLFEYFSETQRNKGNFPGRFSGRQFSNSRSEMNVSTLELGDSALYLCASSLEPGQGAGYGYTFGSGTRLTVV.

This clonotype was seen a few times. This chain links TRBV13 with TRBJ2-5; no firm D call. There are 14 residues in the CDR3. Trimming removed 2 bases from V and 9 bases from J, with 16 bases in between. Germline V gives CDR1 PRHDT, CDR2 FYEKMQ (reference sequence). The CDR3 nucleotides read TGTGCCAGCAGCTTATGGGCCTCTTTAGGGTCCCAGTACTTC. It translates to CASSLWASLGSQYF.

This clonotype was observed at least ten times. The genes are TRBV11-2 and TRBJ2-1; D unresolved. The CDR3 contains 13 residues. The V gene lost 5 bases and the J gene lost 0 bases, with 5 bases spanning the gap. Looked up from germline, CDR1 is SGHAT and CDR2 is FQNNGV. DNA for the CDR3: TGTGCCAGCAGCCCCCTCTCCTACAATGAGCAGTTCTTC. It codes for CASSPLSYNEQFF.

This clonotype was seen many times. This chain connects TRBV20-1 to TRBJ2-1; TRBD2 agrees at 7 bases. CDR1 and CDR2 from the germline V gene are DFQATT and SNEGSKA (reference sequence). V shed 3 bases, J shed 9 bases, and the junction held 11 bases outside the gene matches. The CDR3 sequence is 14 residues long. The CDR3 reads CSASGAGAVSEQFF. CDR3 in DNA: TGCAGTGCTAGTGGCGCGGGAGCTGTCAGTGAGCAGTTCTTC.

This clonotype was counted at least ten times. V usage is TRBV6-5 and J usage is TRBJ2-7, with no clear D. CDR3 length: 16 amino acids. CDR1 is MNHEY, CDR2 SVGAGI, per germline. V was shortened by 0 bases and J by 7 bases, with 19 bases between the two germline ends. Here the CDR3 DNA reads TGTGCCAGCAGTTACTCGGTGGTGAGTCCGAATGGGGAGCAGTACTTC. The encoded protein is CASSYSVVSPNGEQYF.

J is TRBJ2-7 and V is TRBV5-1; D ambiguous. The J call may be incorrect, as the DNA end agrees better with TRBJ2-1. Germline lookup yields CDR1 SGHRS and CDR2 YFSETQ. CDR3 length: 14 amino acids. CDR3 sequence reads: CASSLDSSSYEQFF. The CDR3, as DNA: TGCGCCAGCAGCTTGGACAGCAGCTCCTACGAGCAGTTCTTC.

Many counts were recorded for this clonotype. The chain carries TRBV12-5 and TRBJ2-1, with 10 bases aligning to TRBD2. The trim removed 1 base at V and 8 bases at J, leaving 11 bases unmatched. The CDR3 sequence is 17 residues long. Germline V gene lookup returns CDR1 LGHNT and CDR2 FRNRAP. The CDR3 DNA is TGTGCTAGTGGTTTGGGGTTGGTGGCTAGCGGGAGCGATGAGCAGTTCTTC. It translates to CASGLGLVASGSDEQFF.

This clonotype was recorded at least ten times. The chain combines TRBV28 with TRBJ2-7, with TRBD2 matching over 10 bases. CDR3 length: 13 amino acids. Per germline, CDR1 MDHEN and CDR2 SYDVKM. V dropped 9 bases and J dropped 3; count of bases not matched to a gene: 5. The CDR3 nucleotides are TGTGCCAGTAAACTAGCGGGAATCTACGAGCAGTACTTC. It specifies CASKLAGIYEQYF.

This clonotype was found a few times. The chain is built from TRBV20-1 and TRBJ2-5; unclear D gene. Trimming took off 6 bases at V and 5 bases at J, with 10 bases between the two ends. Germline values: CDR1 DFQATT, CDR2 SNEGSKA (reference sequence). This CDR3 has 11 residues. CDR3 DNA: TGCAGTGCAATCTACGGGGAGACCCAGTACTTC. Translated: CSAIYGETQYF.

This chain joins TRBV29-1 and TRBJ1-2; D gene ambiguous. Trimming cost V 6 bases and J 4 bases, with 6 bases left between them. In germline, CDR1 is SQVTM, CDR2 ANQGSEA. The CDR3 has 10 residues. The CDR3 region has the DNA TGCAGCGTCGGAGGCTATGGCTACACCTTC. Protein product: CSVGGYGYTF.

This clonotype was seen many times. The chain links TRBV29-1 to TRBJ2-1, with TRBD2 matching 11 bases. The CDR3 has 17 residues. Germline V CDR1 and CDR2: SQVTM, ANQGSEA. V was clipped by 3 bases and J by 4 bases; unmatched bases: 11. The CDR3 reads CSVEGTSGSGLYNEQFF. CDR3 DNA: TGCAGCGTTGAGGGAACTAGCGGGAGTGGGCTTTACAATGAGCAGTTCTTC.

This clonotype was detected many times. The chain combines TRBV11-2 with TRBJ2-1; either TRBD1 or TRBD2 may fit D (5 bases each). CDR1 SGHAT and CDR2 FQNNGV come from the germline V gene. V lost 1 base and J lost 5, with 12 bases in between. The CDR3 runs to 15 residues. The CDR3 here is CASSLGGLPNNEQFF. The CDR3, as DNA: TGTGCCAGCAGCTTAGGGGGGTTGCCCAACAATGAGCAGTTCTTC.

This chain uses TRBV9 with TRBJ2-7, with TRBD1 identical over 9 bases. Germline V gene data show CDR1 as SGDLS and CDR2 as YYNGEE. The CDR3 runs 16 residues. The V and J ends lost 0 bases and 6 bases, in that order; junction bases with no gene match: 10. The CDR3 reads CASSVVGTGKQAEQYF. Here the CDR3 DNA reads TGTGCCAGCAGCGTAGTAGGGACAGGGAAGCAAGCCGAGCAGTACTTC.

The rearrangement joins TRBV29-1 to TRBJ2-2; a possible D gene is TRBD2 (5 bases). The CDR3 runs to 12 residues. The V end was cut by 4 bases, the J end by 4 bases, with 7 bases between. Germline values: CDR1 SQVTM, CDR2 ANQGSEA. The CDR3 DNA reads TGCAGCGTTGCGGGGTTCACCGGGGAGCTGTTTTTT. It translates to CSVAGFTGELFF.

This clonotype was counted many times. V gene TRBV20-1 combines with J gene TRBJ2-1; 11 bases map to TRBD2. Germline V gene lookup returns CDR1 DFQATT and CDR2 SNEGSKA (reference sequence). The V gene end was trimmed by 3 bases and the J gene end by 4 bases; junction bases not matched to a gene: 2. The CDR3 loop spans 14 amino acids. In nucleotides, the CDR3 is TGCAGTGCTAGTTCTAGCGGGGGGTACAATGAGCAGTTCTTC. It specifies CSASSSGGYNEQFF.

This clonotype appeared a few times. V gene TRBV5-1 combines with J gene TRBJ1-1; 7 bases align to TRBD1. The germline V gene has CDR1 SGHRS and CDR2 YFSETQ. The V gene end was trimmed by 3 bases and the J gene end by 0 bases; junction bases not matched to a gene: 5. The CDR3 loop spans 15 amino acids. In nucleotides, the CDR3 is TGCGCCAGCAGCTCGGGGACAGCAATGAACACTGAAGCTTTCTTT. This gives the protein CASSSGTAMNTEAFF.

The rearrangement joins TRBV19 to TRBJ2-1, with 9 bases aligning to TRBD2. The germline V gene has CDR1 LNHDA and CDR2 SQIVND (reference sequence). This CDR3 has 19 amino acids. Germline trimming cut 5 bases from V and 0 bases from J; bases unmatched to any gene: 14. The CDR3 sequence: CASSLSGLAGASSYNEQFF. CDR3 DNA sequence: TGTGCCAGTAGTTTATCTGGATTAGCGGGAGCCTCCTCCTACAATGAGCAGTTCTTC.

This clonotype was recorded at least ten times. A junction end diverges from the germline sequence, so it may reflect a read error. The CDR3 reads CASSWDSTGTQYF. The CDR3, as DNA: TGTGCCAGCAGCTGGGACAGCACAGGTACGCAGTATTTT. The gene calls are TRBV11-2 and TRBJ2-3, with 7 nucleotides matching TRBD1. This CDR3 is built from 13 residues. The germline CDR1 and CDR2 sequences are SGHAT and FQNNGV.

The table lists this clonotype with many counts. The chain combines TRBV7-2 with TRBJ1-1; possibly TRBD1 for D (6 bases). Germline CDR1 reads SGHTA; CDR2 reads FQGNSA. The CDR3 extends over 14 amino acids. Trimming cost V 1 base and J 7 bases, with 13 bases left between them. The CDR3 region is CASSLGGQRLEAFF. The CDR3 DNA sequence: TGTGCCAGCAGCTTAGGAGGACAGCGACTTGAAGCTTTCTTT.

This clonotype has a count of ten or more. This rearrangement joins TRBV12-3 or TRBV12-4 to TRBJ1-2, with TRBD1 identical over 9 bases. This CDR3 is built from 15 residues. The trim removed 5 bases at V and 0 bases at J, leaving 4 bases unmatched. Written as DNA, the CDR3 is TGTGCCAGCAGTAAGGGACAGGGACCTAACTATGGCTACACCTTC. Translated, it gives CASSKGQGPNYGYTF.

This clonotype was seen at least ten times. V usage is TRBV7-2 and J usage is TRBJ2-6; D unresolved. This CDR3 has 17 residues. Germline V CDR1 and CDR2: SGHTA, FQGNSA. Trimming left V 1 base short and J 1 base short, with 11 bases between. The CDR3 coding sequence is TGTGCCAGCAGCTTAGAGAGGCCTAGTTCTGGGGCCAACGTCCTGACTTTC. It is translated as CASSLERPSSGANVLTF. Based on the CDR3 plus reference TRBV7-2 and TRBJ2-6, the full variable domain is GAGVSQSPSNKVTEKGKDVELRCDPISGHTALYWYRQSLGQGLEFLIYFQGNSAPDKSGLPSDRFSAERTGGSVSTLTIQRTQQEDSAVYLCASSLERPSSGANVLTFGAGSRLTVL.

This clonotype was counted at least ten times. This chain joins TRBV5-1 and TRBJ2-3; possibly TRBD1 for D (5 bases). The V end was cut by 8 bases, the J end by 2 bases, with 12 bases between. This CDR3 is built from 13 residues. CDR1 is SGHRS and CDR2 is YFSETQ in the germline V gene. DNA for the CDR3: TGCGCCAGTAACACAGGCGACACAGATACGCAGTATTTT. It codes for CASNTGDTDTQYF.